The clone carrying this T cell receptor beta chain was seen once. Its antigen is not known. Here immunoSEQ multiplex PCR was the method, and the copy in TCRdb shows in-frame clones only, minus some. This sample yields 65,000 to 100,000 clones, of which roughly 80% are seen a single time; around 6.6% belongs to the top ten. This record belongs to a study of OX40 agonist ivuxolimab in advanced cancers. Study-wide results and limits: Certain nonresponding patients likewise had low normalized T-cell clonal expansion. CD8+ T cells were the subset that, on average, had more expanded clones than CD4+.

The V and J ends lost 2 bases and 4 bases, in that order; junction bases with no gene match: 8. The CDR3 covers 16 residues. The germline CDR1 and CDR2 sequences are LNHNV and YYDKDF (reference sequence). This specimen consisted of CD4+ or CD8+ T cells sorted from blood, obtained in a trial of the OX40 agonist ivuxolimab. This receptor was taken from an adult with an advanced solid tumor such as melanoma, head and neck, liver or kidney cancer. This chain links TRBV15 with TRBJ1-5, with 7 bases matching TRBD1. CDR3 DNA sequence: TGTGCCACCAGCAGACCAAACAGGGGCGGGAATCAGCCCCAGCATTTT. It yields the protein CATSRPNRGGNQPQHF.